This is a list of T cell receptor beta chains from one sample in a study of blood T cell repertoires in COVID-19. Sequencing used immunoSEQ multiplex PCR; TCRdb keeps in-frame clones, though not all of them. The sample lists 65,000 to 95,000 clones; 85% to 90% were seen once. Sequenced input: peripheral blood. The origin of the receptors is a man older than 75 with acute or convalescent COVID-19. Each CDR3 is given with its conserved first and last residue. Each record gives: J gene, D gene, V gene, clone size, CDR3 protein, CDR3 DNA. A D gene is named only where the DNA matches it firmly. Expanded clones are given a class, and other clones once, few, many or no size at all.

J gene: TRBJ2-7
D gene: TRBD2
V gene: TRBV10-2
clone size: NA
CDR3 protein: CASRGLAGEPYF
CDR3 DNA: TGCGCCAGCAGAGGACTAGCGGGAGAACCGTACTTC

J gene: TRBJ1-2
D gene: TRBD1
V gene: TRBV6-5
clone size: once
CDR3 protein: CASSLGTGGGYTF
CDR3 DNA: TGTGCCAGCAGTTTGGGGACAGGGGGTGGCTACACCTTC

J gene: TRBJ2-3
D gene: NA
V gene: TRBV7-3
clone size: NA
CDR3 protein: CASSLNSAGTDTQYF
CDR3 DNA: TGTGCCAGCAGCTTAAATTCCGCAGGCACAGATACGCAGTATTTT

J gene: TRBJ1-2
D gene: TRBD1
V gene: TRBV6-5
clone size: NA
CDR3 protein: CASSYLGQGGNYGYTF
CDR3 DNA: TGTGCCAGCAGTTACTTGGGACAGGGGGGAAACTATGGCTACACCTTC

J gene: TRBJ2-1
D gene: TRBD2
V gene: TRBV5-1
clone size: NA
CDR3 protein: CASKEPLAGGVGEQFF
CDR3 DNA: TGCGCCAGCAAAGAGCCCTTAGCGGGGGGAGTAGGTGAGCAGTTCTTC

J gene: TRBJ2-1
D gene: NA
V gene: TRBV24-1
clone size: NA
CDR3 protein: CATSDSPQVGEQFF
CDR3 DNA: TGTGCCACCAGTGATTCACCCCAGGTGGGTGAGCAGTTCTTC

J gene: TRBJ1-1
D gene: TRBD1
V gene: TRBV19
clone size: NA
CDR3 protein: CASSEQGAPSEAFF
CDR3 DNA: TGTGCCAGTAGTGAGCAGGGGGCTCCCTCTGAAGCTTTCTTT

J gene: TRBJ1-6
D gene: TRBD1
V gene: TRBV6-5
clone size: NA
CDR3 protein: CASTRDRILNSPLHF
CDR3 DNA: TGTGCCAGCACTCGGGACAGAATCTTAAATTCACCCCTCCACTTT

J gene: TRBJ1-4
D gene: NA
V gene: TRBV7-9
clone size: NA
CDR3 protein: CASSYNGQKTEKLFF
CDR3 DNA: TGTGCCAGCAGCTACAACGGACAGAAAACCGAAAAACTGTTTTTT

J gene: TRBJ2-5
D gene: NA
V gene: TRBV5-1
clone size: NA
CDR3 protein: CASSPDSGTQYF
CDR3 DNA: TGCGCCAGCAGCCCCGACTCGGGGACCCAGTACTTC

J gene: TRBJ2-3
D gene: TRBD1
V gene: TRBV5-1
clone size: NA
CDR3 protein: CASSLGTGASTDTQYF
CDR3 DNA: TGCGCCAGCAGCTTGGGGACAGGCGCTAGCACAGATACGCAGTATTTT

J gene: TRBJ2-2
D gene: NA
V gene: TRBV28
clone size: NA
CDR3 protein: CASSSYRSTGLVGTGELFF
CDR3 DNA: TGTGCCAGCAGTTCCTACCGATCCACAGGGTTGGTTGGCACCGGGGAGCTGTTTTTT

J gene: TRBJ2-3
D gene: TRBD2
V gene: TRBV9
clone size: NA
CDR3 protein: CASSVAGASGRGADTQYF
CDR3 DNA: TGTGCCAGCAGCGTAGCTGGGGCTAGCGGGAGAGGGGCAGATACGCAGTATTTT

J gene: TRBJ2-2
D gene: TRBD2
V gene: TRBV25-1
clone size: NA
CDR3 protein: CASGSGGLIGTGELFF
CDR3 DNA: TGTGCCAGCGGCAGCGGGGGCTTAATTGGGACCGGGGAGCTGTTTTTT

J gene: TRBJ2-7
D gene: TRBD2
V gene: TRBV5-6
clone size: NA
CDR3 protein: CASSFTGGGEQYF
CDR3 DNA: TGTGCCAGCAGCTTCACGGGGGGTGGCGAGCAGTACTTC

J gene: TRBJ1-1
D gene: NA
V gene: TRBV6-1
clone size: NA
CDR3 protein: CASSEGSLIPYTEAFF
CDR3 DNA: TGTGCCAGCAGTGAAGGTAGCCTAATACCTTACACTGAAGCTTTCTTT

J gene: TRBJ1-5
D gene: NA
V gene: TRBV5-1
clone size: NA
CDR3 protein: CASSLDGRGAQPQHF
CDR3 DNA: TGCGCCAGCAGCTTGGACGGACGGGGTGCTCAGCCCCAGCATTTT

J gene: TRBJ2-1
D gene: NA
V gene: TRBV5-4
clone size: NA
CDR3 protein: CASSLAQRAYNEQFF
CDR3 DNA: TGTGCCAGCAGCTTGGCCCAGAGGGCCTACAATGAGCAGTTCTTC

J gene: TRBJ1-1
D gene: NA
V gene: TRBV5-1
clone size: once
CDR3 protein: CASSLVRDTEAFF
CDR3 DNA: TGCGCCAGCAGCTTGGTACGGGACACTGAAGCTTTCTTT

J gene: TRBJ2-1
D gene: NA
V gene: TRBV5-4
clone size: NA
CDR3 protein: CASSTPAGNEQFF
CDR3 DNA: TGTGCCAGCAGCACACCCGCTGGCAATGAGCAGTTCTTC

J gene: TRBJ2-3
D gene: NA
V gene: TRBV11-2
clone size: NA
CDR3 protein: CASSFRLASTDTQYF
CDR3 DNA: TGTGCCAGCAGCTTCAGACTGGCAAGCACAGATACGCAGTATTTT

J gene: TRBJ2-7
D gene: NA
V gene: TRBV5-6
clone size: NA
CDR3 protein: CASSFSPGVYEQYF
CDR3 DNA: TGTGCCAGCAGCTTTTCCCCAGGGGTGTACGAGCAGTACTTC

J gene: TRBJ1-1
D gene: NA
V gene: TRBV5-1
clone size: NA
CDR3 protein: CASSQVLDRAEAFF
CDR3 DNA: TGCGCCAGCAGCCAGGTATTGGACAGAGCCGAAGCTTTCTTT

J gene: TRBJ1-3
D gene: NA
V gene: TRBV5-6
clone size: NA
CDR3 protein: CASSVRHAGNTIYF
CDR3 DNA: TGTGCCAGCAGCGTTAGACATGCTGGAAACACCATATATTTT

J gene: TRBJ2-2
D gene: TRBD1
V gene: TRBV7-9
clone size: NA
CDR3 protein: CASSLQQGTGELFF
CDR3 DNA: TGTGCCAGCAGCTTACAACAGGGGACCGGGGAGCTGTTTTTT

J gene: TRBJ2-3
D gene: NA
V gene: TRBV18
clone size: once
CDR3 protein: CASSPTREYTDTQYF
CDR3 DNA: TGTGCCAGCTCACCCACAAGGGAGTACACAGATACGCAGTATTTT

J gene: TRBJ2-7
D gene: TRBD2
V gene: TRBV24-1
clone size: NA
CDR3 protein: CATSDSLAGVVEQYF
CDR3 DNA: TGTGCCACCAGTGATAGCTTAGCGGGAGTGGTCGAGCAGTACTTC

J gene: TRBJ2-2
D gene: TRBD1
V gene: TRBV5-5
clone size: NA
CDR3 protein: CASRRGTGGATGELFF
CDR3 DNA: TGTGCCAGCAGGAGGGGGACAGGGGGAGCCACCGGGGAGCTGTTTTTT

J gene: TRBJ2-5
D gene: TRBD2
V gene: TRBV6-5
clone size: NA
CDR3 protein: CASRGTNQETQYF
CDR3 DNA: TGTGCCAGCAGGGGGACTAACCAAGAGACCCAGTACTTC

J gene: TRBJ2-7
D gene: NA
V gene: TRBV11-3
clone size: NA
CDR3 protein: CASSLGRDGDEQYF
CDR3 DNA: TGTGCCAGCAGCTTAGGGCGGGATGGGGACGAGCAGTACTTC

J gene: TRBJ1-1
D gene: NA
V gene: TRBV5-1
clone size: NA
CDR3 protein: CASSLLGGAEAFF
CDR3 DNA: TGCGCCAGCAGCCTTCTGGGGGGGGCTGAAGCTTTCTTT